One and the same sample provided the 18 T cell receptor beta chains below, sequenced in a study of OX40 agonist ivuxolimab in advanced cancers. Here immunoSEQ multiplex PCR was the method, and the copy in TCRdb shows in-frame clones only, minus some. Among about 15,000 clones listed, about four fifths were seen once. The starting material was CD4+ or CD8+ T cells sorted from blood, obtained in a trial of the OX40 agonist ivuxolimab. The source of these receptors is an adult with an advanced solid tumor such as melanoma, head and neck, liver or kidney cancer.

The chain combines TRBV19 with TRBJ1-1, with D unresolved. Trimming cost V 0 bases and J 0 bases, with 8 bases left between them. Germline CDR1 LNHDA, CDR2 SQIVND (reference sequence). CDR3 length: 15 residues. CDR3 protein: CASSIDRGLNTEAFF. In DNA form, the CDR3 reads TGTGCCAGTAGTATAGATAGAGGGTTGAACACTGAAGCTTTCTTT.

The chain employs TRBV6-5 and TRBJ2-7; the match to TRBD2 covers 10 bases. Per germline, CDR1 MNHEY and CDR2 SVGAGI. V dropped 4 bases and J dropped 2; count of bases not matched to a gene: 2. The CDR3 has 14 amino acids. The CDR3 region is CASSLAGGTYEQYF. As DNA, the CDR3 is TGTGCCAGCAGTTTAGCGGGAGGCACCTACGAGCAGTACTTC.

The chain employs TRBV28 and TRBJ2-7; no firm D call. Trimming cost V 7 bases and J 2 bases, with 15 bases left between them. CDR1 and CDR2 (germline): MDHEN, SYDVKM. This CDR3 region has 14 residues. CDR3 loop: CASTPRTQTYEQYF. The CDR3 DNA follows: TGTGCCAGCACCCCAAGGACCCAGACCTACGAGCAGTACTTC.

The chain couples TRBV30 to TRBJ2-7; D could derive from TRBD1 or TRBD2 (5 bases each). Germline V gene sequence: CDR1 GTSNPN, CDR2 SVGIG (reference sequence). The V end lost 3 bases, the J end lost 4 bases, and 7 bases lay between the germline ends. The CDR3 loop spans 11 amino acids. DNA of the CDR3: TGTGCCTGGAGCGAGGGGTACGAGCAGTACTTC. Translating it yields CAWSEGYEQYF.

V usage is TRBV29-1 and J usage is TRBJ2-2, with D possibly being TRBD1 (5 bases). V was pared by 3 bases and J by 1 base, with 6 bases between. CDR1 is SQVTM, CDR2 ANQGSEA, per germline. CDR3 length equals 13 residues. CDR3 amino acids: CSVETENTGELFF. The CDR3, as DNA: TGCAGCGTTGAGACAGAGAACACCGGGGAGCTGTTTTTT.

CDR3 nucleotide sequence: TGTGCCGGGGGGACAGAAAATCAGCCCCAGCATTTT. Protein product: CAGGTENQPQHF. V is TRBV28 and J is TRBJ1-5, with 7 positions matching TRBD1. V was clipped by 11 bases and J by 4 bases; unmatched bases: 5. CDR1 MDHEN and CDR2 SYDVKM come from the germline V gene. The CDR3 loop spans 12 amino acids.

This clone has just one count. The J gene is TRBJ1-5, the V gene TRBV6-5; no reliable D call. The V end lost 5 bases, the J end lost 1 base, and 12 bases lay between the germline ends. The CDR3 consists of 15 residues. Germline assignment: CDR1 MNHEY and CDR2 SVGAGI. The CDR3 loop is CASSPSQSSNQPQHF. CDR3 nucleotide sequence: TGTGCCAGCAGTCCATCTCAGTCAAGCAATCAGCCCCAGCATTTT.

The rearrangement uses TRBV2 and TRBJ2-7; TRBD2 matches at 11 bases. There are 17 residues in the CDR3. The V and J ends lost 10 bases and 2 bases, in that order; junction bases with no gene match: 16. The V gene's germline CDR1 is SNHLY and CDR2 FYNNEI. CDR3: CAINLLAGELLTYEQYF. The CDR3 nucleotides read TGTGCCATCAACCTACTAGCGGGAGAACTTCTAACCTACGAGCAGTACTTC.

This chain links TRBV19 with TRBJ2-1; D is perhaps TRBD1 (6 bases). The CDR3 contains 16 residues. From germline, CDR1 is LNHDA and CDR2 SQIVND (reference sequence). V dropped 3 bases and J dropped 5 bases, with 17 bases sitting between them. CDR3 in DNA: TGTGCCAGTAGTATTCTGGGGACAACACGGAACAATGAGCAGTTCTTC. This gives the protein CASSILGTTRNNEQFF. The entire variable domain, with the rest obtained from reference TRBV19 and TRBJ2-1, is as follows: DGGITQSPKYLFRKEGQNVTLSCEQNLNHDAMYWYRQDPGQGLRLIYYSQIVNDFQKGDIAEGYSVSREKKESFPLTVTSAQKNPTAFYLCASSILGTTRNNEQFFGPGTRLTVL.

V gene TRBV9 combines with J gene TRBJ2-1; 9 bases match TRBD2. With 6 bases clipped from V and 5 bases from J, the junction kept 12 bases outside the gene matches. CDR3 length equals 16 residues. Germline CDR1 is SGDLS and CDR2 is YYNGEE. CDR3 amino acids: CASTRLAAQENNEQFF. CDR3 nucleotides: TGTGCCAGCACCCGACTAGCGGCCCAAGAAAACAATGAGCAGTTCTTC.

The V and J genes are TRBV6-1 and TRBJ2-3, with 9 bases aligning to TRBD2. The CDR3 is made up of 17 amino acids. Trimming removed 1 base from V and 0 bases from J; junction bases left unmatched: 5. CDR1 and CDR2 from the germline V gene are MNHNS and SASEGT. The DNA for the CDR3 is TGTGCCAGCAGTGAAGATGGACTAGCGCTAAGCACAGATACGCAGTATTTT. Translation: CASSEDGLALSTDTQYF.

V is TRBV7-8 and J is TRBJ2-2, with TRBD1 identical over 10 bases. The V gene's germline CDR1 is SGHVS and CDR2 FQNEAQ. V trimming: 5 bases; J trimming: 6 bases; junction bases outside the gene matches: 12. The CDR3 extends over 17 amino acids. The CDR3 DNA is TGTGCCAGCAGCGTTCTAACGGGACAGGGGTATGCCGGGGAGCTGTTTTTT. Translating it yields CASSVLTGQGYAGELFF.

The chain joins TRBV7-9 to TRBJ2-7; possibly TRBD2 for D (5 bases). Germline values: CDR1 SEHNR, CDR2 FQNEAQ (reference sequence). The CDR3 is made up of 14 amino acids. Trimming removed 0 bases from V and 1 base from J, with 7 bases in between. The CDR3 loop reads CASSLAPGSYEQYF. CDR3 in DNA: TGTGCCAGCAGCTTAGCGCCGGGATCCTACGAGCAGTACTTC.

The rearrangement joins TRBV19 to TRBJ1-1; D is uncertain. Looked up from germline, CDR1 is LNHDA and CDR2 is SQIVND (reference sequence). This CDR3 is built from 14 residues. The germline V and J ends were trimmed by 6 bases and 3 bases, with 14 bases remaining between them. The CDR3 bases are TGTGCCAGTAGCCCTAGGGCGTCGTACACTGAAGCTTTCTTT. It specifies CASSPRASYTEAFF.

V is TRBV7-6 and J is TRBJ1-2, with D perhaps TRBD1 (5 bases). Trimming removed 5 bases from V and 4 bases from J, with 8 bases in between. Looked up from germline, CDR1 is SGHVS and CDR2 is FNYEAQ. This CDR3 is 12 amino acids long. The CDR3 DNA sequence: TGTGCCAGCAGCCTAGACAGCTATGGCTACACCTTC. Its translation is CASSLDSYGYTF.

The genes are TRBV4-3 and TRBJ2-4; 11 bases agree with TRBD2. Losses at the gene ends were 0 bases for V and 8 bases for J; bases not matched to a gene: 6. The CDR3 has 16 amino acids. The germline gives CDR1 LGHNA, CDR2 YSLEER. The CDR3 reads CASSQEETSGTHIQYF. The CDR3, as DNA: TGCGCCAGCAGCCAAGAGGAGACTAGCGGGACGCACATTCAGTACTTC.

The chain recombines TRBV4-3 with TRBJ2-1; D gene uncertain. The CDR3 sequence is 11 residues long. Germline values: CDR1 LGHNA, CDR2 YSLEER. V was clipped by 4 bases and J by 10 bases, with 8 bases between them. Written as DNA, the CDR3 is TGCGCCAGCAGCCCCCGGAACGAGCAGTTCTTC. Residues: CASSPRNEQFF.

In this sample, this clone turned up a few times. This chain uses TRBV6-4 with TRBJ2-3; D call uncertain. The CDR3 length is 14 residues. Germline V gene data show CDR1 as MRHNA and CDR2 as SNTAGT. The V gene lost 3 bases and the J gene lost 0 bases, with 7 bases spanning the gap. The CDR3 here is CASSESTSTDTQYF. For the CDR3, the DNA is TGTGCCAGCAGTGAAAGTACCAGCACAGATACGCAGTATTTT.